Below are 18 T cell receptor beta chains sequenced from a single sample in a study of T cells in localized non-small cell lung cancer. Repertoires were generated with immunoSEQ multiplex PCR, while TCRdb's copy carries only in-frame clones and drops some. The data hold fewer than 12,000 clones, with 70% to 80% observed a single time. The sequencing used peripheral blood, collected before any cancer treatment. Receptors originate from a male donor aged 60 or over with stage I lung adenocarcinoma.

J is TRBJ1-1 and V is TRBV14, with D perhaps matching TRBD1 (6 bases). The V and J ends lost 5 bases and 4 bases respectively, with 14 bases between them. Looked up from germline, CDR1 is SGHDN and CDR2 is FVKESK. This CDR3 contains 14 residues. The CDR3 DNA reads as TGTGCCAGCAGCATACAGGGAGGAACCACTGAAGCTTTCTTT. As protein: CASSIQGGTTEAFF. Full variable domain (rest looked up from reference TRBV14 and TRBJ1-1): EAGVTQFPSHSVIEKGQTVTLRCDPISGHDNLYWYRRVMGKEIKFLLHFVKESKQDESGMPNNRFLAERTGGTYSTLKVQPAELEDSGVYFCASSIQGGTTEAFFGQGTRLTVV.

The chain joins TRBV19 to TRBJ1-2, with D hard to call. The CDR3 loop spans 13 amino acids. Germline V CDR1 and CDR2: LNHDA, SQIVND (reference sequence). V shed 5 bases and J shed 2 bases, with 9 bases lying between them. CDR3 DNA sequence: TGTGCCAGTAGTCCATCCGGGAACTATGGCTACACCTTC. Protein: CASSPSGNYGYTF.

This clone was found a few times. The identical CDR3 is also encoded by other nucleotide sequences in the sample. The rearrangement uses TRBV11-2 and TRBJ1-1; TRBD1 matches at 7 bases. CDR3 length equals 13 residues. From germline, CDR1 is SGHAT and CDR2 FQNNGV. The J segment lost 3 bases and the V segment lost 5 bases, leaving 3 bases of the junction unmatched. For the CDR3, the DNA is TGTGCCAGCAGCCTACAGGGGTACACTGAAGCTTTCTTT. Translation gives CASSLQGYTEAFF.

The J gene is TRBJ1-4, the V gene TRBV19; the match to TRBD1 covers 8 bases. Germline CDR1 is LNHDA and CDR2 is SQIVND (reference sequence). Trimming cost V 5 bases and J 8 bases; bases outside gene matches: 13. CDR3 length equals 16 residues. CDR3 coding DNA: TGTGCCAGTAGTGCCGGGCTGGGACAGGCTCGGGAAAAACTGTTTTTT. It codes for CASSAGLGQAREKLFF.

V is TRBV2 and J is TRBJ2-3; the D is unclear. The CDR3 contains 10 residues. The V gene's germline CDR1 is SNHLY and CDR2 FYNNEI. Trimming pared 11 bases from V and 5 bases from J, leaving 8 bases between. CDR3 DNA sequence: TGTGCCTCCTACAGAGATACGCAGTATTTT. Translated: CASYRDTQYF.

The gene calls are TRBV5-1 and TRBJ2-1; D call uncertain. The CDR3 extends over 12 amino acids. Germline assignment: CDR1 SGHRS and CDR2 YFSETQ. The V and J ends lost 3 bases and 6 bases respectively, with 7 bases between them. The CDR3 region is CASSWATNEQFF. The CDR3 bases are TGCGCCAGCAGCTGGGCCACCAATGAGCAGTTCTTC.

This clone was seen a few times. The rearrangement joins TRBV7-9 to TRBJ1-1, with no clear D. Per the germline V gene, CDR1 is SEHNR and CDR2 is FQNEAQ (reference sequence). Deletions cut 2 bases from V and 4 bases from J, with 8 bases between. The CDR3 is 13 residues long. The CDR3 nucleotides read TGTGCCAGCAGCTTAAAAACCACCACTGAAGCTTTCTTT. This translates into CASSLKTTTEAFF.

V usage is TRBV6-4 and J usage is TRBJ2-1; D is undetermined. The CDR3 contains 13 residues. Per germline, CDR1 MRHNA and CDR2 SNTAGT. The V end lost 2 bases, the J end lost 4 bases, and 6 bases lay between the germline ends. CDR3 amino acids: CASSDRSYNEQFF. The CDR3 DNA reads TGTGCCAGCAGTGACAGATCGTACAATGAGCAGTTCTTC.

J is TRBJ2-7 and V is TRBV7-9; D gene unclear. Per germline, CDR1 SEHNR and CDR2 FQNEAQ (reference sequence). CDR3 length: 16 residues. Trimming left V 5 bases short and J 0 bases short, with 17 bases between. The CDR3 reads CASSTRQAQDSYEQYF. Here the CDR3 DNA reads TGTGCCAGCAGCACCCGCCAGGCGCAGGACTCCTACGAGCAGTACTTC.

J is TRBJ1-1 and V is TRBV2, with TRBD1 identical over 7 bases. The CDR3 contains 13 residues. CDR1 and CDR2 (germline): SNHLY, FYNNEI. V shed 6 bases and J 11 bases; nucleotides not matched to a gene: 12. In nucleotides, the CDR3 is TGTGCCAGCAGAAGGGACAGCGGCCGGGTGGCTTTCTTT. Encoded protein: CASRRDSGRVAFF.

This clone occurred a few times. The chain employs TRBV2 and TRBJ1-2; D not resolved. The CDR3 extends over 12 amino acids. Germline loops: CDR1 SNHLY, CDR2 FYNNEI. The V gene lost 6 bases and the J gene lost 4 bases, with 9 bases spanning the gap. The DNA of the CDR3 is TGTGCCAGCAGCGCCAGGTTCTATGGCTACACCTTC. The encoded protein is CASSARFYGYTF. The whole variable domain, remainder taken from reference TRBV2 and TRBJ1-2, is EPEVTQTPSHQVTQMGQEVILRCVPISNHLYFYWYRQILGQKVEFLVSFYNNEISEKSEIFDDQFSVERPDGSNFTLKIRSTKLEDSAMYFCASSARFYGYTFGSGTRLTVV.

This clone was seen only a few times. The chain couples TRBV7-3 to TRBJ2-2; D unclear. CDR3 length: 13 residues. Per the germline V gene, CDR1 is SGHTA and CDR2 is FQGTGA. V lost 4 bases to trimming and J lost 4 bases, with 7 bases between them. The CDR3: CASSSSVTGELFF. The CDR3 DNA reads TGTGCCAGCAGCTCCTCTGTCACCGGGGAGCTGTTTTTT.

The chain employs TRBV28 and TRBJ1-4, with D possibly TRBD1 on 6 matching bases. V shed 0 bases and J shed 7 bases, with 9 bases lying between them. The germline CDR1 and CDR2 sequences are MDHEN and SYDVKM. There are 14 residues in the CDR3. DNA for the CDR3: TGTGCCAGCAGTTTATGGGGGGCGGGTGAAAAACTGTTTTTT. Translated, it gives CASSLWGAGEKLFF. The full variable domain, in which reference TRBV28 and TRBJ1-4 provide the parts outside the CDR3, is DVKVTQSSRYLVKRTGEKVFLECVQDMDHENMFWYRQDPGLGLRLIYFSYDVKMKEKGDIPEGYSVSREKKERFSLILESASTNQTSMYLCASSLWGAGEKLFFGSGTQLSVL.

This chain joins TRBV6-5 and TRBJ1-6; D gene unclear. Germline CDR1 and CDR2: MNHEY and SVGAGI. This CDR3 contains 15 residues. With 0 bases removed from V and 14 bases from J, the gap between germline ends came to 17 bases. The CDR3 DNA reads as TGTGCCAGCAGTTACTCGATGCAGAGCCCAGGAACCCTCCACTTT. Translated, it gives CASSYSMQSPGTLHF.

This clone has only a few counts. The V call is TRBV4-2, the J call TRBJ1-1; D gene unclear. Germline V gene sequence: CDR1 LGHNA, CDR2 YNFKEQ. V dropped 4 bases and J dropped 1 base, with 10 bases sitting between them. This CDR3 comprises 14 residues. The CDR3 region is CASSLGRRNTEAFF. The DNA of the CDR3 is TGTGCCAGCAGCCTAGGCAGGCGGAACACTGAAGCTTTCTTT.

This clone showed up just once. V is TRBV27 and J is TRBJ1-6, with D unclear. Germline CDR1 and CDR2: MNHEY and SMNVEV (reference sequence). There are 14 residues in the CDR3. The ends were cut back, 3 bases at V and 4 bases at J, with 7 bases in the middle. The CDR3 DNA reads as TGTGCCAGCAGTTTGCAGGTGTATAATTCACCCCTCCACTTT. Translation: CASSLQVYNSPLHF.

The chain is built from TRBV19 and TRBJ1-2, with D hard to call. Trimming pared 7 bases from V and 1 base from J, leaving 16 bases between. The CDR3 runs 15 residues. Germline CDR1 reads LNHDA; CDR2 reads SQIVND (reference sequence). Written as DNA, the CDR3 is TGTGCCAGTAAGTTGGAGTTTACTGGTAACTATGGCTACACCTTC. Its translation: CASKLEFTGNYGYTF.

The rearrangement joins TRBV5-1 to TRBJ2-1, with TRBD2 identical over 10 bases. CDR1 SGHRS and CDR2 YFSETQ come from the germline V gene. The CDR3 has 13 residues. Unmatched junction bases numbered 2, after V lost 8 bases and J lost 3 bases. CDR3 coding DNA: TGCGCCAGTAGCGGGGGGTTCTACAATGAGCAGTTCTTC. It yields the protein CASSGGFYNEQFF.